The 2 T cell receptor beta chains below were found in one sample sequenced in a study of immune heterogeneity within non-small cell lung tumors. TCR beta CDR3 was amplified by multiplex PCR, first round around 10 cycles, 32 V and 13 J primers. TCRdb re-derived calls from the multiplex PCR reads in MiXCR, one entry per CDR3 protein. This table holds 9,500 to 12,000 distinct CDR3 sequences, 15% to 25% found once. Per sample, 450 to 600 ng of bulk tumor genomic DNA was the template used. Biopsies that were spaced far apart were taken, several per primary tumor, during surgery. Curative surgical treatment was performed in patients who had newly diagnosed, untreated non-small cell lung cancer. The specimen was lung tumor tissue. The receptor set was obtained from a man aged 60-69 years with non-small cell lung cancer.

This clonotype turned up a few times. The genes are TRBV7-9 and TRBJ2-2; D call uncertain. Per germline, CDR1 SEHNR and CDR2 FQNEAQ (reference sequence). The V end was cut by 6 bases, the J end by 5 bases, with 10 bases between. The CDR3 length is 13 residues. This CDR3 is CASRKDGTGELFF. The CDR3 coding sequence is TGTGCCAGCAGAAAGGACGGGACCGGGGAGCTGTTTTTT.

Within the sample, this clonotype is medium-sized. This chain joins TRBV19 and TRBJ1-4; 8 bases match TRBD1. The CDR3 extends over 13 amino acids. CDR1 is LNHDA and CDR2 is SQIVND in the germline V gene (reference sequence). J was trimmed by 8 bases and V by 3 bases; bases with no gene match: 2. The CDR3 spells CASSMTGEEKLFF. In nucleotides, the CDR3 is TGTGCCAGTAGTATGACAGGGGAAGAAAAACTGTTTTTT.